This TCR beta chain was sequenced during a study of technical replicates of blood from several donors. Only in-frame clones appear in the TCRdb table, and some are missing; sequencing was by immunoSEQ multiplex PCR. The table shows 74,000 or so clones, with approximately 96% occurring only once. The V segment lost 11 bases and the J segment 6 bases; nucleotides outside the gene matches: 8. There are 13 residues in the CDR3. Per the germline V gene, CDR1 is LNHNV and CDR2 is YYDKDF (reference sequence). The V call is TRBV15, the J call TRBJ1-5; TRBD1 agrees at 9 bases. The clonotype originates from a human donor in good health. The sample was T cells isolated from PBMCs. This CDR3 reads CAAGQGNFQPQHF. The CDR3 nucleotides are TGTGCCGCCGGACAGGGGAATTTTCAGCCCCAGCATTTT.